Detailed here is one TCR beta chain. This record comes from a study of blood T cells in healthy people across ages. Primed by a sample-barcoded 5' primer and a J-beta primer mix, a second PCR proceeded for about 6 to 12 cycles. MiXCR, run by TCRdb on the 5' RACE reads, gives a single entry per CDR3 protein. The sample has about 560,000 distinct CDR3 sequences, about 27% seen once. Whenever a sample was processed, at least 7 million PBMCs were isolated. The CDR3 sequence is 12 residues long. Germline CDR1 DFQATT, CDR2 SNEGSKA (reference sequence). The V end lost 5 bases, the J end lost 4 bases, and 12 bases lay between the germline ends. These same records also appear under a second study, on T cells of mothers and their children. As reported in that work: Overlap in related mother-child pairs always slightly exceeded unrelated pairs, never significantly.

This clonotype was obtained from a boy between 2 and 15 years old in good health. Sequenced sample: blood. V usage is TRBV20-1 and J usage is TRBJ2-7, with TRBD2 as a possible D gene (5 bases). Here the CDR3 reads CSARGRDYEQYF. Written as DNA, the CDR3 is TGCAGTGCTCGAGGACGGGATTACGAGCAGTACTTC.